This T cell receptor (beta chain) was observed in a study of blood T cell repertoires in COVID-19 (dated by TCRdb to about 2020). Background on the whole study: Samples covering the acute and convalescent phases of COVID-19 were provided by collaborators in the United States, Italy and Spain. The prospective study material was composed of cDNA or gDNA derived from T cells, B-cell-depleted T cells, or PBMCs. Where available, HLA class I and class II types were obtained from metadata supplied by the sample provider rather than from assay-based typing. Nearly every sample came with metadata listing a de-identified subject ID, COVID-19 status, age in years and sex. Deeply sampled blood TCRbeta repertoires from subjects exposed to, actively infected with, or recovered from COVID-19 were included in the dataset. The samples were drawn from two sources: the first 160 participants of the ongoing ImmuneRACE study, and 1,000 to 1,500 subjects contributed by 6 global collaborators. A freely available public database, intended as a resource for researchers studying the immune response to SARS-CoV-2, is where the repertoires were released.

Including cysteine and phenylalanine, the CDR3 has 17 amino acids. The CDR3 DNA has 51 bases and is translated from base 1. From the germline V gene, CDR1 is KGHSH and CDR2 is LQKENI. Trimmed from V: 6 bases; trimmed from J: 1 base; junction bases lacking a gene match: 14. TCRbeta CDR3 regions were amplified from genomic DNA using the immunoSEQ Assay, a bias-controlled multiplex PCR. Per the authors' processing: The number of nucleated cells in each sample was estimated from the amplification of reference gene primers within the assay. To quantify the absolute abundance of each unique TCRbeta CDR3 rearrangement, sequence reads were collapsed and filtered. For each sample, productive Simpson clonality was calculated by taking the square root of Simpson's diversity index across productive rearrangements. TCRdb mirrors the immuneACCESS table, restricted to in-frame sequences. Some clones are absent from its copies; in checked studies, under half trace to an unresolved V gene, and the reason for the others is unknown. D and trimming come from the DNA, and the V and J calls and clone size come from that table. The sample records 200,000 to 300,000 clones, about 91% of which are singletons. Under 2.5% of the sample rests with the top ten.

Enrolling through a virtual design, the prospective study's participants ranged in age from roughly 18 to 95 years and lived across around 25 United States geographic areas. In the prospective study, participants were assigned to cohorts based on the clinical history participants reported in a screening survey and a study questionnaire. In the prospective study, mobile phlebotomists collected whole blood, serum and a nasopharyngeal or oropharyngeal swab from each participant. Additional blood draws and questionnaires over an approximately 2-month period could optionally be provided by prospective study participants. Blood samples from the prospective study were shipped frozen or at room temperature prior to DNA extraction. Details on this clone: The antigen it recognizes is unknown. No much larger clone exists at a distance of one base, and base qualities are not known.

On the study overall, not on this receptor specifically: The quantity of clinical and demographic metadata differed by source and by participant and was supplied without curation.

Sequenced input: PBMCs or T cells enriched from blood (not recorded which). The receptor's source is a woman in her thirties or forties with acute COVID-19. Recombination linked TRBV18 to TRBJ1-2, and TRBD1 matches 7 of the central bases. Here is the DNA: TGTGCCAGCTCCCCTCGTCTAGGACAGGACTATAACTATGGCTACACCTTC. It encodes CASSPRLGQDYNYGYTF. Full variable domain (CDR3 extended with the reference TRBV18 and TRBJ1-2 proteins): NAGVMQNPRHLVRRRGQEARLRCSPMKGHSHVYWYRQLPEEGLKFMVYLQKENIIDESGMPKERFSAEFPKEGPSILRIQQVVRGDSAAYFCASSPRLGQDYNYGYTFGSGTRLTVV.